The clone carrying this T cell receptor (beta chain) was counted a few times. What it recognizes is unknown. The entry originates in a study of spatial heterogeneity in lung cancer. Study in general: Fewer alpha-chain than beta-chain sequences were consistently detected. Study-level results: Tumor mutation counts were tracked by expanded intratumoral alpha and beta TCR counts. Ubiquitous and regional expanded TCR counts tracked ubiquitous and regional nonsynonymous mutations, respectively.

Unmatched junction bases numbered 5, after V lost 1 base and J lost 1 base. This CDR3 spans 18 amino acids. Germline V CDR1 and CDR2: MGHDK, SYGVNS. This sample's time point: sample taken at primary tumor resection. Whole RNA, isolated from tumor, nontumor lung or frozen PBMC, was sequenced without prior sorting. Each CDR3 protein gets one entry after TCRdb re-called the 5' RACE reads with MiXCR. The sample yields 3,500 to 5,000 distinct CDR3 sequences, 35% to 50% seen once. The chain links TRBV25-1 to TRBJ2-6; 9 nucleotides match TRBD1. Specimen: lung tumor tissue, collected at surgery. This clonotype was obtained from a male donor with early-stage non-small cell lung cancer. CDR3 amino acids: CASSESGQGYSGANVLTF. The CDR3 DNA is TGTGCCAGCAGTGAATCGGGACAGGGCTATTCTGGGGCCAACGTCCTGACTTTC. Using reference TRBV25-1 and TRBJ2-6 for the parts outside the CDR3, the full variable domain is EADIYQTPRYLVIGTGKKITLECSQTMGHDKMYWYQQDPGMELHLIHYSYGVNSTEKGDLSSESTVSRIRTEHFPLTLESARPSHTSQYLCASSESGQGYSGANVLTFGAGSRLTVL.